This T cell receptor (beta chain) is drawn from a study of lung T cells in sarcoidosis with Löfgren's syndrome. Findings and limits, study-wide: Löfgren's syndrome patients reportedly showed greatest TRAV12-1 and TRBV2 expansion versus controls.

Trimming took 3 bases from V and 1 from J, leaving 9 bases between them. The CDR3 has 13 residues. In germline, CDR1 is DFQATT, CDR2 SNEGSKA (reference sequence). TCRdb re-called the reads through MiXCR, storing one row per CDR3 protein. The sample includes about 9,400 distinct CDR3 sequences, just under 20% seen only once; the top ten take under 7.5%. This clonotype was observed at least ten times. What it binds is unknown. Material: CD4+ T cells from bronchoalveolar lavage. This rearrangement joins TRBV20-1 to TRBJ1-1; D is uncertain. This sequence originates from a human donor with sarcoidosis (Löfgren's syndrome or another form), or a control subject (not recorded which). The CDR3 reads CSASIGQNTEAFF. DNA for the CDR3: TGCAGTGCTAGTATAGGCCAGAACACTGAAGCTTTCTTT.